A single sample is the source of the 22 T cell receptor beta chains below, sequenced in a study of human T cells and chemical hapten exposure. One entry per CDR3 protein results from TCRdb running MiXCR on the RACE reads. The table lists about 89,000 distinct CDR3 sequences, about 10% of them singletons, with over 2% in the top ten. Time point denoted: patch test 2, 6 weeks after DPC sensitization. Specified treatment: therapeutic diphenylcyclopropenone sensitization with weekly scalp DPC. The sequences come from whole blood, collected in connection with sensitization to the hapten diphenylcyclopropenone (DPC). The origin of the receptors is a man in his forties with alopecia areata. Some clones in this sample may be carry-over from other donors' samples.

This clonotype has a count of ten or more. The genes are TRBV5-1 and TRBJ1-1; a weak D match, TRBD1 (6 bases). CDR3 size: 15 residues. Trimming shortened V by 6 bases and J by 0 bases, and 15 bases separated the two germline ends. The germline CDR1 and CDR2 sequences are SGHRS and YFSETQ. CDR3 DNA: TGCGCCAGCAACCGAAACAGGGATATGAACACTGAAGCTTTCTTT. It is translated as CASNRNRDMNTEAFF.

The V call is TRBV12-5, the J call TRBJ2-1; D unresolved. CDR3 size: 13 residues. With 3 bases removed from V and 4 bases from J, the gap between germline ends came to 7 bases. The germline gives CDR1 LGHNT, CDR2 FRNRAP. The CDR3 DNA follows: TGTGCTAGTGGTTTCTTGGGGTACAATGAGCAGTTCTTC. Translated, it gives CASGFLGYNEQFF.

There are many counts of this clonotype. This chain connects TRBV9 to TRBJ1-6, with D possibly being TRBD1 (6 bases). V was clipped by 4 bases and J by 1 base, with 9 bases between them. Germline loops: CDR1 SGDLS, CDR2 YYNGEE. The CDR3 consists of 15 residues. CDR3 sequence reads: CASSSQGSYNSPLHF. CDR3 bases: TGTGCCAGCAGCTCGCAGGGGTCCTATAATTCACCCCTCCACTTT.

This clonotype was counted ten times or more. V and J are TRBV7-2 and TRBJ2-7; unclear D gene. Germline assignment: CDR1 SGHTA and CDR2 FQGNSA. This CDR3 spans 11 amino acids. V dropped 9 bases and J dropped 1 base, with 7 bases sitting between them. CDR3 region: CASGKSYEQYF. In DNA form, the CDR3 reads TGTGCCAGTGGGAAGTCCTACGAGCAGTACTTC.

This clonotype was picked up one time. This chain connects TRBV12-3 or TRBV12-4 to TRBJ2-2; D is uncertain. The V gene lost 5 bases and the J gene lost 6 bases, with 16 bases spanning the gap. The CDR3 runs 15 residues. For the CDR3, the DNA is TGTGCCAGCAGTCCGCCCGGTTCAAGGGCCGGGGAGCTGTTTTTT. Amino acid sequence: CASSPPGSRAGELFF.

The CDR3 sequence: CASSQEAEDTQYF. In DNA, the CDR3 is TGCGCCAGCAGCCAAGAGGCGGAAGATACGCAGTATTTT. The rearrangement links TRBV4-3 to TRBJ2-3; the D is unclear. Germline CDR1 reads LGHNA; CDR2 reads YSLEER. CDR3 size: 13 residues. Trimming cost V 0 bases and J 5 bases, with 6 bases left between them.

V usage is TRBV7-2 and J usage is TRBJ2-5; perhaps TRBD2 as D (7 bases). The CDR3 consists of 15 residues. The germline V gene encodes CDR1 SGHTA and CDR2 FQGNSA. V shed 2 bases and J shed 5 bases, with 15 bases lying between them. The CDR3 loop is CASSLLWRGGETQYF. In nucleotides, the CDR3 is TGTGCCAGCAGCTTATTATGGAGGGGGGGGGAGACCCAGTACTTC.

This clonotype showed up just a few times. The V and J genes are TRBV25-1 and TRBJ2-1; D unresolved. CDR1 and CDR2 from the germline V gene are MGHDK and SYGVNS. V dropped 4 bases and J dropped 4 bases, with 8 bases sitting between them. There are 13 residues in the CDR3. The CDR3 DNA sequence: TGTGCCAGCAGTGCGTCCGATTACAATGAGCAGTTCTTC. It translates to CASSASDYNEQFF.

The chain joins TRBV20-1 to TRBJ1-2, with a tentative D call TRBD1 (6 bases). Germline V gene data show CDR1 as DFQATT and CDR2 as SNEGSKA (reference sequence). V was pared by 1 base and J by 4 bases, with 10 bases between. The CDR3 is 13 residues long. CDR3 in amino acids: CSARAQGTYGYTF. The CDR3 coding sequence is TGCAGTGCTAGAGCACAGGGTACCTATGGCTACACCTTC.

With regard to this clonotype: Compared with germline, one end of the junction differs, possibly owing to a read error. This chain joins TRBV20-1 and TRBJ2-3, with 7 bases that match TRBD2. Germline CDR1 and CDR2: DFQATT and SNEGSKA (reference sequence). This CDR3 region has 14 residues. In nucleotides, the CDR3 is TGCAGTGCTCCGGGGCGGGAGAGCATAGATACGCAGTATTTT. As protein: CSAPGRESIDTQYF.

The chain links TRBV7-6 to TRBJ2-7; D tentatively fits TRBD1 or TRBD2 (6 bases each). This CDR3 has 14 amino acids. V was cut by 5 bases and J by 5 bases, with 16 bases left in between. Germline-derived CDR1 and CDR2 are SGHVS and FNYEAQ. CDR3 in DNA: TGTGCCAGCAGCCCCTACGTCGGGGGCCACGAGCAGTACTTC. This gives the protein CASSPYVGGHEQYF. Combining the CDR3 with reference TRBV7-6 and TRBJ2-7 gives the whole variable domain GAGVSQSPRYKVTKRGQDVALRCDPISGHVSLYWYRQALGQGPEFLTYFNYEAQQDKSGLPNDRFSAERPEGSISTLTIQRTEQRDSAMYRCASSPYVGGHEQYFGPGTRLTVT.

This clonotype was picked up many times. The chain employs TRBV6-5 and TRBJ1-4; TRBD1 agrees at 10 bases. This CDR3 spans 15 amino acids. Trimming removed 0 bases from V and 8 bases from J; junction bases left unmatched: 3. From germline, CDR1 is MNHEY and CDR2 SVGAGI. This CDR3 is CASSYSGGQGEKLFF. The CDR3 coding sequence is TGTGCCAGCAGTTACTCCGGGGGACAGGGGGAAAAACTGTTTTTT.

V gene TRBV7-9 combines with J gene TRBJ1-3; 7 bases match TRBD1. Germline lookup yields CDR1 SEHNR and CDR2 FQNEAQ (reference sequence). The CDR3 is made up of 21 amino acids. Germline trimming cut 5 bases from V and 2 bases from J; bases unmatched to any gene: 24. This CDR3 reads CASSLKQWGTARSAPGNTIYF. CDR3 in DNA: TGTGCCAGCAGCCTCAAACAGTGGGGGACAGCGAGGAGTGCCCCTGGAAACACCATATATTTT. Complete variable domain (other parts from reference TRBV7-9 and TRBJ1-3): DTGVSQNPRHKITKRGQNVTFRCDPISEHNRLYWYRQTLGQGPEFLTYFQNEAQLEKSRLLSDRFSAERPKGSFSTLEIQRTEQGDSAMYLCASSLKQWGTARSAPGNTIYFGEGSWLTVV.

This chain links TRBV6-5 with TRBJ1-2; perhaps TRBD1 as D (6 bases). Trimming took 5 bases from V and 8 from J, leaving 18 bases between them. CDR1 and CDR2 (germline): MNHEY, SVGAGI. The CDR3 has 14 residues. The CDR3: CASSNGGARRGYTF. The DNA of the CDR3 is TGTGCCAGCAGTAACGGGGGGGCGCGTCGGGGCTACACCTTC.

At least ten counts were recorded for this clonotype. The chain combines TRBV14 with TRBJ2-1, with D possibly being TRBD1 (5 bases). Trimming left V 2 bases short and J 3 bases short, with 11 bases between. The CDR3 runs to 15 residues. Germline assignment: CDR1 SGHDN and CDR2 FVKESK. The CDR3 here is CASSQRQGGYNEQFF. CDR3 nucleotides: TGTGCCAGCAGCCAAAGGCAGGGCGGCTACAATGAGCAGTTCTTC. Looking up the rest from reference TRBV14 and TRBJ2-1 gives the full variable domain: EAGVTQFPSHSVIEKGQTVTLRCDPISGHDNLYWYRRVMGKEIKFLLHFVKESKQDESGMPNNRFLAERTGGTYSTLKVQPAELEDSGVYFCASSQRQGGYNEQFFGPGTRLTVL.

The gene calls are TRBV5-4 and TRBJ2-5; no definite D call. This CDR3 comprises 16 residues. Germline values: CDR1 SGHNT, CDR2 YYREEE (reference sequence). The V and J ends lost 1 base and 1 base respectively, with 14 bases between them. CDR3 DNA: TGTGCCAGCAGCTTGAGCACAACCCCCAGCCAAGAGACCCAGTACTTC. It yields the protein CASSLSTTPSQETQYF. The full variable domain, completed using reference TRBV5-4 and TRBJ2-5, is ETGVTQSPTHLIKTRGQQVTLRCSSQSGHNTVSWYQQALGQGPQFIFQYYREEENGRGNFPPRFSGLQFPNYSSELNVNALELDDSALYLCASSLSTTPSQETQYFGPGTRLLVL.

In DNA form, the CDR3 reads TGTGCCTGCGGGCAGGGGGAGGGTCAGCCCCAGCATTTT. It encodes CACGQGEGQPQHF. The chain combines TRBV3-1 with TRBJ1-5, with TRBD1 matching 7 bases. This CDR3 comprises 13 residues. Trimming at V came to 11 bases and at J to 6 bases, leaving 10 bases not matched to a gene. Germline V gene sequence: CDR1 LGHDT, CDR2 YNNKEL (reference sequence).

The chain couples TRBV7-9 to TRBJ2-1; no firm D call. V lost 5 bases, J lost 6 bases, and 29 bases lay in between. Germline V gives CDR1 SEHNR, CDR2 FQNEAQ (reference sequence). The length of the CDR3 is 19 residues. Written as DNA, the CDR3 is TGTGCCAGCAGCCACCCAAGGGCCTTCTCACTGAGGACCGGCAATGAGCAGTTCTTC. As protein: CASSHPRAFSLRTGNEQFF.

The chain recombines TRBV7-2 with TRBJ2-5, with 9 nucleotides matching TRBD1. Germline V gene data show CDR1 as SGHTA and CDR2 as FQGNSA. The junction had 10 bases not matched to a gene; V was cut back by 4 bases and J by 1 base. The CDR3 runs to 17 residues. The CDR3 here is CASSSQNRGRFQETQYF. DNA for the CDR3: TGTGCCAGCAGCTCACAAAACAGGGGGCGGTTCCAAGAGACCCAGTACTTC.

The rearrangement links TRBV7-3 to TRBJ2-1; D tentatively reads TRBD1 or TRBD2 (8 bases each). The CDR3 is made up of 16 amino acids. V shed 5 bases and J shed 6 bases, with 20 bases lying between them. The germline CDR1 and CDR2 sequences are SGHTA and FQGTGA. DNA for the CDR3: TGTGCCAGCAGCCGGGAGGGCAGGGGGCTGGGCAATGAGCAGTTCTTC. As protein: CASSREGRGLGNEQFF.

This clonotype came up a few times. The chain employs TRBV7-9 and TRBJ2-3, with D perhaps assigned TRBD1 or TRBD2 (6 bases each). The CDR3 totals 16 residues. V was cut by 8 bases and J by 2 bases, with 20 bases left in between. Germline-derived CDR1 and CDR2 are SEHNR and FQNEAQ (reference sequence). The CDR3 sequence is CASRGRAGLATDTQYF. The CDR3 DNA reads TGTGCCAGCCGGGGGCGGGCGGGACTCGCCACAGATACGCAGTATTTT.

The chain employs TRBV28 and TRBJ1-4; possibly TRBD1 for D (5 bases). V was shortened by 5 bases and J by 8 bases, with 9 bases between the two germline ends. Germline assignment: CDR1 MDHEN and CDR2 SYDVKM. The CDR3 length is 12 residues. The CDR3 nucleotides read TGTGCCAGCAGTCAGGGTCGGGAAAAACTGTTTTTT. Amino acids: CASSQGREKLFF.